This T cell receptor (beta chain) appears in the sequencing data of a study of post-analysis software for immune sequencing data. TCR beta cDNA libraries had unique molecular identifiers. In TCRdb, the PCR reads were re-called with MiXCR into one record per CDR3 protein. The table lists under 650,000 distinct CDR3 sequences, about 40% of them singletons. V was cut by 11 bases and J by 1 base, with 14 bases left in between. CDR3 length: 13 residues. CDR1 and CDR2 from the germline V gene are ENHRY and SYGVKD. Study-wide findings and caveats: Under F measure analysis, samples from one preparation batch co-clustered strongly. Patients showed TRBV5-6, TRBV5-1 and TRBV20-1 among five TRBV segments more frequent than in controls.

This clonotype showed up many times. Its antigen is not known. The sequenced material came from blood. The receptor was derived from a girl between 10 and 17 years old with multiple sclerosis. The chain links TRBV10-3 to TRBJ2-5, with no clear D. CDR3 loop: CAASIRAQETQYF. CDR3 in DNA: TGTGCCGCCTCGATCCGGGCCCAAGAGACCCAGTACTTC.